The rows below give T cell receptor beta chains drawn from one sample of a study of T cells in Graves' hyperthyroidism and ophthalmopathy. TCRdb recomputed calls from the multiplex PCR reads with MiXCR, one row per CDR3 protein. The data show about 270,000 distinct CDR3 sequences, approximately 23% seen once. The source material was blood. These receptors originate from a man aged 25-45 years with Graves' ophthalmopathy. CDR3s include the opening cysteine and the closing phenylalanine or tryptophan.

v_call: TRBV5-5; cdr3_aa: CASSLGREGTVQREAFF
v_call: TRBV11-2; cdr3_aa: CASSSLLAAPYEQYF
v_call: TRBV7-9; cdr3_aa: CASSLREDAFFAGELFF
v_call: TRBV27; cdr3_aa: CVSSFGTPLRAAYQETQYF
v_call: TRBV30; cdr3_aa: CAWTGGSALSYNEQFF
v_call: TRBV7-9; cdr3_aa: CASSLGVLNEQFF
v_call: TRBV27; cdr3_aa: CASTPTGGYGYTF
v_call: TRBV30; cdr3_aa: CAWSVQSTATNEKLFF
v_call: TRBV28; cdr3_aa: CASSNGRRKYNEQFF
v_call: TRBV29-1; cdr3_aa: CSVGALAGPNEQFF
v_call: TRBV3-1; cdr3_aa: CASSQAWTSYEQYF
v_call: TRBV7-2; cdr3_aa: CASSLALGRRTDTQYF
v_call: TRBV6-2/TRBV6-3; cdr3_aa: CACSAAGGQETQYF
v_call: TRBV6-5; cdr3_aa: CASSYGGGQNTEAFF
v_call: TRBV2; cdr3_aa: CAGSRDPISPLHF
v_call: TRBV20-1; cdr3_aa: CSATLLGLAGPSDTQYF
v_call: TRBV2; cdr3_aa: CASRRALSYNEQFF
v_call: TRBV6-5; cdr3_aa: CASSLSSALHEQYF
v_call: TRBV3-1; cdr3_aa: CASSPGWLTSGSGSDTQYF
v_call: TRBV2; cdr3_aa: CASTRLFGEQFF
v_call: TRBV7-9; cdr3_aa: CASSLGSGTGQYEQYF
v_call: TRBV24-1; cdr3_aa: CATSDFGLAGKNEQFF
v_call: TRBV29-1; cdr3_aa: CSVRTSSGANVLTF
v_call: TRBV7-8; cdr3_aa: CASSFVGVYNEQFF
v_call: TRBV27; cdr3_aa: CASSPTSGRAGYTDTQYF
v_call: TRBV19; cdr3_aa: CASPLGAEAFF
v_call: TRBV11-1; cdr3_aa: CASSKGQAQETQYF
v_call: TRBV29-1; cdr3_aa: CSVIPLLNTEAFF
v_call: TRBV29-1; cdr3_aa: CSVTLGGTAFYEQYF
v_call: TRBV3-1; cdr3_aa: CASSQDGALNQPQHF
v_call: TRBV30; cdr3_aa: CAWRGTGGWETQYF
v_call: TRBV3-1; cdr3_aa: CASSQELAGDTQYF
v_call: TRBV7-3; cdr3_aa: CASSFVPAGVGTGELFF
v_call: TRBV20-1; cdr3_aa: CSARDGAGHSYEQYF
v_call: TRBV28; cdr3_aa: CASSIPPPGRGVDLYEQYF
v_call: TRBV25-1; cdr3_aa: CASSDTRREGGNEQFF
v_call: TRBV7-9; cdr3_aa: CASSPRDRGNEQFF
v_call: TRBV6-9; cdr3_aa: CASIISVTSYEQYF
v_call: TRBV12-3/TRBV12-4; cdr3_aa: CASSETGENYGYTF
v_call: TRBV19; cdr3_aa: CASSIGRGTSTSEQYF
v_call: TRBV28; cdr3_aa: CASSYLGTSVTGELFF
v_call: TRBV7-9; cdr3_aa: CASSRRQGSYEQYF
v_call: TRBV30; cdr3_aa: CAFDLKSNQPQHF
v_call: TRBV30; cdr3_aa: CAWNLQGAGTEAFF
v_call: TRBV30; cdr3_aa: CAWSGLAGGTGELFF
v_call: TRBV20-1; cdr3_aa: CSARDTWDTEAFF
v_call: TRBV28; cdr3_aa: CASSPLELAGETGEQFF
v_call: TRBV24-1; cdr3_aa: CATSDSSGGTYNEQFF
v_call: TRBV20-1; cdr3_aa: CSAPWTSGRVNEQFF
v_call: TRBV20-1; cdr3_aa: CSAHRDYRTSSYNEQFF
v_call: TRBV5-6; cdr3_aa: CASSLVGDYTF
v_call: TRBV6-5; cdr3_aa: CASSYSRPWEKLFF